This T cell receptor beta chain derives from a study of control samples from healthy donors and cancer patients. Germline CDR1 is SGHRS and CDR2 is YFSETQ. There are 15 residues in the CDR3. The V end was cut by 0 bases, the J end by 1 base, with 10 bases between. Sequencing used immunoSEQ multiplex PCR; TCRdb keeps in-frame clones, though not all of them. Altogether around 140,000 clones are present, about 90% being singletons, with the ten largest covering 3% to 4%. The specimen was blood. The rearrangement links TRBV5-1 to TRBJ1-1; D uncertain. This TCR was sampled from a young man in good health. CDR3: CASSLVGGWNTEAFF. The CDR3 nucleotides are TGCGCCAGCAGCTTGGTGGGAGGCTGGAACACTGAAGCTTTCTTT.